This T cell receptor (beta chain) was sequenced in a study of blood T cell repertoires in COVID-19. Germline V lookup: CDR1 MDHEN, CDR2 SYDVKM. V lost 7 bases to trimming and J lost 4 bases; unmatched junction nucleotides: 7. CDR3 length: 14 amino acids. During active infection, Seattle patients enrolled and were then monitored through disease. Original methodology: Quantification of nucleated cells was approximated via reference gene primer amplification. The table came from immunoSEQ multiplex PCR; TCRdb's copy has only in-frame clones and leaves some out. The DNA was the basis for D and trimming; V, J and clone size are from that table. The table includes about 370,000 clones, around 87% detected once.

The chain combines TRBV28 with TRBJ2-7, with 10 bases matching TRBD1. Sequenced: peripheral blood. This receptor was taken from a woman in her 30s with COVID-19, enrolled during active disease. Here the CDR3 DNA reads TGTGCCAGCACCGAGACAGGGGGCCTATACGAGCAGTACTTC. This codes for CASTETGGLYEQYF.